The clone carrying this TCR beta chain has a count of ten or more. Its antigen remains unidentified. TCRdb reprocessed the RT-PCR reads via MiXCR and lists one record per CDR3 protein. The repertoire holds fewer than 700,000 distinct CDR3 sequences, with 10% to 15% as singletons. This sample was taken from a study of response to subunit inactivated influenza vaccine. General study results and limits: Seasonal influenza vaccination, on each occasion, was suggested by the authors to recruit few new T cells.

Germline CDR1 reads MNHNS; CDR2 reads SASEGT. Trimming removed 5 bases from V and 0 bases from J; junction bases left unmatched: 7. The length of the CDR3 is 15 residues. The sequences come from PBMCs from blood, collected around seven weeks after vaccination. The sequence was obtained from a man between 45 and 60 years old who received an inactivated influenza vaccine. The rearrangement joins TRBV6-1 to TRBJ2-7; 7 bases are shared with TRBD1. In nucleotides, the CDR3 is TGTGCCAGCAGTCAACGACAGGGTATCTCCTACGAGCAGTACTTC. Translation: CASSQRQGISYEQYF.